The source of this TCR beta chain is a study of blood T cells in healthy people across ages. This clonotype was detected ten times or more. The antigen remains undetermined. Points from the study as a whole: TCR beta diversity correlated strongly with naive T cell percentage. The unknown donor CMV status may have confounded expanded clonotype changes.

Together with a sample-barcoded 5' primer, a J-beta primer mix was included in a second PCR lasting about 6 to 12 cycles. Each cDNA molecule was tagged by a template-switch adaptor that had 12 random nucleotides. TCRdb analysed the 5' RACE reads with MiXCR anew, one entry per CDR3 protein. The table records 850,000 or so distinct CDR3 sequences, more than 25% of them present only once. The CDR3 runs 16 residues. Looked up from germline, CDR1 is SGHRS and CDR2 is YFSETQ. The junction had 6 bases not matched to a gene; V was cut back by 0 bases and J by 2 bases. The clonotype originates from a woman aged 80 or older in good health. Sequenced sample: blood. The V call is TRBV5-1, the J call TRBJ2-3; 7 bases agree with TRBD1. This chain's CDR3 is CASSLGQGPFTDTQYF. DNA for the CDR3: TGCGCCAGCAGCTTGGGACAGGGCCCTTTCACAGATACGCAGTATTTT.